The 16 T cell receptor beta chains presented below share a single source sample, sequenced in a study of neoadjuvant anti-PD-1 for oral cavity cancer. The method was immunoSEQ multiplex PCR; TCRdb's version includes in-frame clones alone and lacks a portion of them. The data show 17,000 or so clones, 55% to 75% seen once. This sample comprised PBMCs, obtained before nivolumab (anti-PD-1) treatment. The receptors stem from a person aged 35 to 85 with oral cavity squamous cell carcinoma.

This clone has only a few counts. The chain links TRBV19 to TRBJ2-7, with TRBD2 matching over 9 bases. The CDR3 is 16 amino acids. The J segment lost 4 bases and the V segment lost 4 bases, leaving 11 bases of the junction unmatched. CDR1 and CDR2 (germline): LNHDA, SQIVND (reference sequence). CDR3 sequence reads: CASSTRLAEGRYEQYF. In DNA form, the CDR3 reads TGTGCCAGTAGTACCCGACTAGCGGAGGGGAGGTACGAGCAGTACTTC.

The rearrangement links TRBV27 to TRBJ1-1, with TRBD1 as a possible D gene (5 bases). Looked up from germline, CDR1 is MNHEY and CDR2 is SMNVEV (reference sequence). The CDR3 has 19 amino acids. V was shortened by 0 bases and J by 5 bases, with 25 bases between the two germline ends. The CDR3 nucleotides read TGTGCCAGCAGTTTATCGATCCCGACCTGGTCGACGGGGGGGACTGAAGCTTTCTTT. Its translation is CASSLSIPTWSTGGTEAFF.

The rearrangement links TRBV5-1 to TRBJ2-3; TRBD2 agrees at 12 bases. CDR1 and CDR2 (germline): SGHRS, YFSETQ. CDR3 size: 17 residues. With V trimmed by 4 bases and J by 4 bases, 10 bases remained unmatched. The CDR3 DNA sequence: TGCGCCAGCAGCGGAGGGACTAGCGGGTTTTTTGCAGATACGCAGTATTTT. Encoded protein: CASSGGTSGFFADTQYF.

This clone was observed a few times. The genes are TRBV9 and TRBJ1-1; a possible D gene is TRBD1 (6 bases). V dropped 2 bases and J dropped 2 bases, with 16 bases sitting between them. CDR1 is SGDLS, CDR2 YYNGEE, per germline. CDR3 length: 16 amino acids. CDR3 DNA: TGTGCCAGCAGCGTTGGGGGAGGGGGACTTAACACTGAAGCTTTCTTT. Translated, it gives CASSVGGGGLNTEAFF.

The chain uses TRBV2 and TRBJ1-2; a possible D gene is TRBD1 (5 bases). The CDR3 length is 15 residues. Germline V CDR1 and CDR2: SNHLY, FYNNEI. V lost 2 bases to trimming and J lost 4 bases, with 14 bases between them. The CDR3: CASSEIPGERYGYTF. CDR3 sequence (DNA): TGTGCCAGCAGTGAAATACCGGGGGAACGCTATGGCTACACCTTC.

The genes are TRBV6-5 and TRBJ1-2, with unresolved D. The CDR3 loop spans 13 amino acids. The germline V gene has CDR1 MNHEY and CDR2 SVGAGI. Trimming shortened V by 2 bases and J by 5 bases, and 9 bases separated the two germline ends. The CDR3 coding sequence is TGTGCCAGCAGTTACGGGCATCAGTATGGCTACACCTTC. Translated: CASSYGHQYGYTF.

The chain has TRBV15 and TRBJ1-5; the D is unclear. V was cut by 1 base and J by 1 base, with 8 bases left in between. CDR1 and CDR2 (germline): LNHNV, YYDKDF (reference sequence). This CDR3 contains 15 residues. CDR3 DNA: TGTGCCACCAGCAGAGGGGGAGGAAGCAATCAGCCCCAGCATTTT. It is translated as CATSRGGGSNQPQHF.

This clone was detected once. The V call is TRBV19, the J call TRBJ2-5; D remains unclear. This CDR3 contains 13 residues. V was clipped by 6 bases and J by 0 bases, with 8 bases between them. Germline CDR1 is LNHDA and CDR2 is SQIVND (reference sequence). This CDR3 is CASRRADQETQYF. CDR3 in DNA: TGTGCCAGTAGAAGGGCAGACCAAGAGACCCAGTACTTC. Full variable domain (missing parts from reference TRBV19 and TRBJ2-5): DGGITQSPKYLFRKEGQNVTLSCEQNLNHDAMYWYRQDPGQGLRLIYYSQIVNDFQKGDIAEGYSVSREKKESFPLTVTSAQKNPTAFYLCASRRADQETQYFGPGTRLLVL.

The chain is built from TRBV6-1 and TRBJ2-5; 7 positions agree with TRBD1. The CDR3 spans 13 residues. Unmatched junction bases numbered 3, after V lost 4 bases and J lost 4 bases. CDR1 is MNHNS and CDR2 is SASEGT in the germline V gene. CDR3 nucleotide sequence: TGTGCCAGCAGTGGACAGGGTGGAGAGACCCAGTACTTC. Translated: CASSGQGGETQYF.

V is TRBV6-1 and J is TRBJ2-7; the match to TRBD2 covers 10 bases. The length of the CDR3 is 14 residues. V was pared by 5 bases and J by 3 bases, with 4 bases of the junction left unmatched. Germline V gives CDR1 MNHNS, CDR2 SASEGT. CDR3 nucleotides: TGTGCCAGCAGTCTAGCGGGAGCAATCTACGAGCAGTACTTC. Translating it yields CASSLAGAIYEQYF.

This clone appeared a few times. J is TRBJ2-5 and V is TRBV28; TRBD1 matches 7 bases. Germline V gene lookup returns CDR1 MDHEN and CDR2 SYDVKM. Trimming cost V 3 bases and J 3 bases; bases outside gene matches: 7. This CDR3 is 15 amino acids long. The CDR3 DNA is TGTGCCAGCAGTTTCCCTGGGCAGGGGGAAGAGACCCAGTACTTC. Protein sequence: CASSFPGQGEETQYF.

The chain recombines TRBV5-5 with TRBJ2-5, with 10 bases that match TRBD2. V shed 1 base, J shed 1 base, and the junction held 4 bases outside the gene matches. Germline CDR1 and CDR2: SGHKS and YYEKEE (reference sequence). CDR3 length: 16 residues. This CDR3 reads CASSLSASGSQETQYF. The CDR3 bases are TGTGCCAGCAGCTTGTCAGCTAGCGGGAGCCAAGAGACCCAGTACTTC.

In its sample, this clone was seen once. V and J are TRBV5-4 and TRBJ1-1; 7 bases line up with TRBD1. The CDR3 totals 14 residues. Germline lookup yields CDR1 SGHNT and CDR2 YYREEE (reference sequence). V shed 6 bases, J shed 5 bases, and the junction held 10 bases outside the gene matches. In DNA form, the CDR3 reads TGTGCCAGCACCCCGGACAGGAGGGAGACTGAAGCTTTCTTT. This gives the protein CASTPDRRETEAFF.

This clone occurred once. V gene TRBV27 combines with J gene TRBJ1-1, with a tentative D call TRBD1 (5 bases). Germline assignment: CDR1 MNHEY and CDR2 SMNVEV (reference sequence). The length of the CDR3 is 13 residues. With 6 bases removed from V and 6 bases from J, the gap between germline ends came to 14 bases. The CDR3: CASRPGKYAEAFF. The DNA for the CDR3 is TGTGCCAGCAGGCCAGGGAAATACGCTGAAGCTTTCTTT.

The V and J genes are TRBV5-4 and TRBJ2-3; TRBD2 agrees at 9 bases. In germline, CDR1 is SGHNT, CDR2 YYREEE (reference sequence). The CDR3 has 15 amino acids. J lost 5 bases, V lost 4 bases, and 8 bases had no gene match. This CDR3 reads CASSKPGLAGDTQYF. In DNA, the CDR3 is TGTGCCAGCAGCAAACCGGGACTAGCAGGAGATACGCAGTATTTT.

A few counts support this clone. Here the CDR3 reads CAWSVRDREFGELFF. Here the CDR3 DNA reads TGTGCCTGGAGTGTACGGGACAGGGAGTTCGGGGAGCTGTTTTTT. This chain uses TRBV30 with TRBJ2-2, with 9 nucleotides matching TRBD1. The CDR3 is 15 residues long. CDR1 is GTSNPN and CDR2 is SVGIG in the germline V gene (reference sequence). J lost 7 bases, V lost 0 bases, and 6 bases had no gene match.